This paragraph covers one T cell receptor (beta chain) sequence. Its antigen is currently unknown. This specimen comes from a study of PD-L1 blockade in urothelial cancer. On the study more broadly: The study recovered a median of around 150,000 T cells per blood sample.

The time point: pretreatment peripheral blood. Individual patients had between 1 and 8 samples, taken pretreatment and on-treatment. General observations from the study: Clones that were tumor-associated expanded more in the blood of durable-benefit patients at 3 weeks.

Method: immunoSEQ multiplex PCR; TCRdb's copy keeps in-frame clones and lacks some. The sample holds approximately 55,000 clones, roughly 84% seen once. The CDR3 is 16 residues long. V lost 4 bases to trimming and J lost 0 bases; unmatched junction nucleotides: 4. Per the germline V gene, CDR1 is SGHDT and CDR2 is YYEEEE. This sample comprised PBMCs, obtained around atezolizumab (anti-PD-L1) treatment. The chain combines TRBV5-6 with TRBJ1-4, with 9 bases identical to TRBD1. This sequence was found in a man aged 55 to 70 with urothelial cancer. The CDR3 DNA reads TGTGCCAGCAGCGAAACAGGGGGCGCAACTAATGAAAAACTGTTTTTT. Translating it yields CASSETGGATNEKLFF.